This T cell receptor (beta chain) was identified in a study of blood T cell repertoires in COVID-19. Study at large: PBMCs, B-cell-depleted T cells, or T cells provided the cDNA or gDNA that made up the material.

In the source study's methods: Counts of nucleated cells, estimated from reference gene primer amplification, were obtained. TCRdb's table, derived via immunoSEQ multiplex PCR, lists solely in-frame clones and lacks some. That table supplies the V and J calls and clone size; D and trimming were determined from the DNA. The repertoire holds about 500,000 clones, with roughly nine tenths as singletons. Trimming cost V 2 bases and J 3 bases, with 8 bases left between them. Per germline, CDR1 MNHEY and CDR2 SVGAGI. This CDR3 comprises 14 residues. In Seattle, patients joined the study during active infection and were tracked longitudinally. Notes on this clone: Other DNA sequences of this sample code for an identical CDR3.

Material for sequencing was peripheral blood. The source is a young man with COVID-19, enrolled during active disease. The V and J genes are TRBV6-5 and TRBJ2-1, with a tentative D call TRBD1 (5 bases). The CDR3 loop reads CASSYRDSYNEQFF. In DNA form, the CDR3 reads TGTGCCAGCAGTTACAGAGACAGCTACAATGAGCAGTTCTTC.